The clone carrying this T cell receptor beta chain showed up many times. The antigen is undetermined. This specimen belongs to a study of T-cell memory formation after mild COVID-19. The ends were cut back, 0 bases at V and 0 bases at J, with 12 bases in the middle. The CDR3 length is 16 residues. Germline loops: CDR1 DFQATT, CDR2 SNEGSKA (reference sequence). The study, taken as a whole, reports: Clones that got smaller from day 15 to 85 had even CD4/CD8, while clones growing later tipped toward CD4+.

TCRdb reprocessed the 5' RACE reads via MiXCR and lists one record per CDR3 protein. The table shows around 300,000 distinct CDR3 sequences, with approximately 19% occurring only once. This TCR was sampled from a young man who had mild COVID-19 (a few samples of this study predate the infection). Cell type and time point are not known. This sequence joins TRBV20-1 and TRBJ2-1; D is undetermined. Sequenced sample: PBMCs or a T cell subset sorted from them (not recorded which). CDR3 in amino acids: CSARDPRISSYNEQFF. CDR3 DNA sequence: TGCAGTGCTAGAGATCCCAGGATCAGCTCCTACAATGAGCAGTTCTTC.